The clone carrying this T cell receptor (beta chain) has just a few counts. Antigen specificity is unknown. TCRdb ran MiXCR on the 5' RACE reads and lists one entry per CDR3 protein. The sample has some 240,000 distinct CDR3 sequences, more than 9% seen once; the top ten hold over 8%. These data are taken from a study of identical twins. Germline CDR1 is DFQATT and CDR2 is SNEGSKA (reference sequence). The length of the CDR3 is 15 residues. V was pared by 3 bases and J by 6 bases, with 20 bases between. Study-level findings and limits: Conclusions leaned on cross-sectional statistical analysis and did not track the same donors over time.

The chain uses TRBV20-1 and TRBJ2-5; TRBD1 is a possible D gene (5 bases). Sequencing used memory T cells sorted from blood. The clonotype originates from a man in his forties or fifties in good health. The chain's CDR3 is CSASSWQEKGQTQYF. The CDR3 bases are TGCAGTGCTAGTTCGTGGCAGGAAAAGGGGCAGACCCAGTACTTC.